This entry is about one T cell receptor beta chain. This specimen comes from a study of blood T cell repertoires in COVID-19. Study information: The United States, Italy and Spain provided the acute and convalescent COVID-19 samples. Sources were T cells, B-cell-depleted T cells, or PBMCs; the material itself was cDNA or gDNA.

Clones were read by immunoSEQ multiplex PCR, and TCRdb kept only the in-frame ones, dropping some. The sample shows roughly 100,000 clones, more than 85% of them seen only once. The length of the CDR3 is 11 residues. The V end lost 2 bases, the J end lost 9 bases, and 6 bases lay between the germline ends. Germline values: CDR1 SGHDT, CDR2 YYEEEE. J is TRBJ2-1 and V is TRBV5-6; D is undetermined. This TCR came from a man aged 45 to 65 with active or convalescent COVID-19. The material sequenced was peripheral blood. CDR3 in amino acids: CASSFLSEQFF. The CDR3, as DNA: TGTGCCAGCAGCTTTTTGAGTGAGCAGTTCTTC.